This T cell receptor (beta chain) stems from a study of T cell responses to AZD1222 COVID-19 vaccine. Study-level information: Second-dose recipients at about 4 or about 12 weeks were treated as one pooled group.

Broader study findings: The donor group comprised mostly white British people and more females; the analysis possibly underestimated clonal diversity. Spike-specific TCR breadth and depth grew following two AZD1222 doses. It was only a handful of AZD1222 recipients who were seropositive at baseline.

Clones were sequenced by immunoSEQ multiplex PCR, and TCRdb holds only the in-frame ones, with some missing. The sample contains 75,000 to 100,000 clones, around 88% of which appear only once. Remarks on this clone: Its antigen is undetermined.

Germline loops: CDR1 PRHDT, CDR2 FYEKMQ (reference sequence). V lost 5 bases to trimming and J lost 2 bases, with 11 bases between them. This CDR3 has 14 residues. This TCR was sampled from an adult in good health. Sequences were derived from peripheral blood, sampled on day 0 of AZD1222 vaccination. J is TRBJ2-3 and V is TRBV13; D gene unclear. The CDR3 region has the DNA TGTGCCAGCAGCCCTTTAGTGGACACAGATACGCAGTATTTT. Amino acid sequence: CASSPLVDTDTQYF.